These 21 T cell receptor beta chains were all obtained from the same sample, sequenced in a study of blood T cell repertoires in COVID-19. Repertoires were generated with immunoSEQ multiplex PCR, while TCRdb's copy carries only in-frame clones and drops some. The sample has 60,000 to 80,000 clones, around 89% seen once. Sequencing was done on a sample of peripheral blood. The receptor set was obtained from an older woman with COVID-19, enrolled during active disease.

The chain is built from TRBV5-6 and TRBJ2-7; 9 bases line up with TRBD1. The CDR3 covers 15 residues. Trimming at V came to 1 base and at J to 2 bases, leaving 4 bases not matched to a gene. The germline gives CDR1 SGHDT, CDR2 YYEEEE. DNA for the CDR3: TGTGCCAGCAGCTTGCTACAGGGGGCTACCTACGAGCAGTACTTC. As protein: CASSLLQGATYEQYF.

The chain recombines TRBV24-1 with TRBJ1-5; TRBD1 is a possible D gene (6 bases). The germline CDR1 and CDR2 sequences are KGHDR and SFDVKD. V gave up 5 bases and J gave up 4 bases, with 11 bases separating them. The CDR3 is made up of 14 amino acids. Here the CDR3 reads CATSGRTVNQPQHF. Here the CDR3 DNA reads TGTGCCACCAGTGGTCGGACAGTAAATCAGCCCCAGCATTTT.

This rearrangement joins TRBV2 to TRBJ1-2, with D unclear. Trimming took 0 bases from V and 2 from J, leaving 7 bases between them. CDR1 and CDR2 (germline): SNHLY, FYNNEI. This CDR3 is 14 amino acids long. The CDR3 loop is CASSEAHGNYGYTF. The CDR3 coding sequence is TGTGCCAGCAGTGAAGCTCACGGGAACTATGGCTACACCTTC.

This chain uses TRBV19 with TRBJ2-3, with D tentatively TRBD1 (6 bases). The CDR3 covers 13 residues. Germline lookup yields CDR1 LNHDA and CDR2 SQIVND (reference sequence). V was cut by 4 bases and J by 2 bases, with 7 bases left in between. The CDR3 nucleotides are TGTGCCAGTAGTAACAGGGACACAGATACGCAGTATTTT. Protein: CASSNRDTDTQYF.

The rearrangement uses TRBV11-3 and TRBJ2-5; 11 positions match TRBD2. Germline-derived CDR1 and CDR2 are SGHNT and YENEEA. V was clipped by 5 bases and J by 3 bases; unmatched bases: 8. This CDR3 contains 16 residues. The CDR3 here is CASSPGTSGEKETQYF. As DNA, the CDR3 is TGTGCCAGCAGCCCCGGGACTAGCGGAGAGAAAGAGACCCAGTACTTC.

The chain uses TRBV24-1 and TRBJ2-7; TRBD2 matches at 9 bases. The CDR3 extends over 15 amino acids. The germline gives CDR1 KGHDR, CDR2 SFDVKD. J was trimmed by 6 bases and V by 4 bases; bases with no gene match: 9. CDR3 in DNA: TGTGCCACCAGTGACCGGACTAGCGTGAGGGGCGAGCAGTACTTC. Translating it yields CATSDRTSVRGEQYF.

The chain recombines TRBV20-1 with TRBJ2-1; 7 bases map to TRBD1. V shed 5 bases and J 12 bases; nucleotides not matched to a gene: 4. This CDR3 comprises 10 residues. Looked up from germline, CDR1 is DFQATT and CDR2 is SNEGSKA (reference sequence). CDR3 nucleotides: TGCAGTGCTGACAGGGTTTTGCAGTTCTTC. Translation: CSADRVLQFF.

The gene calls are TRBV11-3 and TRBJ2-7; 14 bases are a match to TRBD2. With V trimmed by 3 bases and J by 7 bases, 5 bases remained unmatched. The CDR3 loop spans 15 amino acids. Germline V gene data show CDR1 as SGHNT and CDR2 as YENEEA. In nucleotides, the CDR3 is TGTGCCAGCAGCTTTAACGGACTAGCGGGAGGTGAGCAGTACTTC. Translating gives CASSFNGLAGGEQYF.

CDR3 nucleotide sequence: TGTGCCAGCAGTTCGCCCCTCGGGGGGAAGGAGACCCAGTACTTC. Translated, it gives CASSSPLGGKETQYF. The chain is built from TRBV28 and TRBJ2-5, with 7 nucleotides matching TRBD2. With V trimmed by 4 bases and J by 5 bases, 10 bases remained unmatched. This CDR3 contains 15 residues. Germline V CDR1 and CDR2: MDHEN, SYDVKM. Full variable domain (remainder filled in from reference TRBV28 and TRBJ2-5): DVKVTQSSRYLVKRTGEKVFLECVQDMDHENMFWYRQDPGLGLRLIYFSYDVKMKEKGDIPEGYSVSREKKERFSLILESASTNQTSMYLCASSSPLGGKETQYFGPGTRLLVL.

The chain carries TRBV7-3 and TRBJ2-1; D is perhaps TRBD1 (6 bases). Per germline, CDR1 SGHTA and CDR2 FQGTGA. Trimming cost V 5 bases and J 7 bases, with 12 bases left between them. The CDR3 runs 13 residues. CDR3 in DNA: TGTGCCAGCAGCCCGACACAGGGAAATGAGCAGTTCTTC. Residues: CASSPTQGNEQFF.

This clone appeared once. The genes are TRBV30 and TRBJ1-1; TRBD1 matches 11 bases. V trimming: 4 bases; J trimming: 4 bases; junction bases outside the gene matches: 5. Germline V gene lookup returns CDR1 GTSNPN and CDR2 SVGIG (reference sequence). The CDR3 loop spans 14 amino acids. CDR3 nucleotides: TGTGCCTGGAACCTGGGACAGGGGGGCACTGAAGCTTTCTTT. Translation: CAWNLGQGGTEAFF.

The sample holds a few counts of this clone. V usage is TRBV11-3 and J usage is TRBJ2-7; TRBD2 aligns across 9 bases. Trimming took 6 bases from V and 4 from J; bases not matched to a gene: 10. There are 15 residues in the CDR3. Per germline, CDR1 SGHNT and CDR2 YENEEA. Here the CDR3 reads CASSFSSGRRYEQYF. For the CDR3, the DNA is TGTGCCAGCAGTTTTTCCAGCGGGAGGAGATACGAGCAGTACTTC.

V and J are TRBV30 and TRBJ2-7; TRBD2 might be the D (5 bases). The V end lost 6 bases, the J end lost 4 bases, and 10 bases lay between the germline ends. Germline loops: CDR1 GTSNPN, CDR2 SVGIG (reference sequence). The CDR3 spans 11 residues. This chain's CDR3 is CACYLAYEQYF. CDR3 nucleotide sequence: TGTGCCTGTTACCTAGCTTACGAGCAGTACTTC.

The chain carries TRBV19 and TRBJ1-5; 8 bases are a match to TRBD1. The V segment lost 10 bases and the J segment 1 base; nucleotides outside the gene matches: 9. The CDR3 spans 15 residues. Germline V lookup: CDR1 LNHDA, CDR2 SQIVND (reference sequence). The CDR3 DNA follows: TGTGCCACCTCCCCCCGGACAGGGAGCAATCAGCCCCAGCATTTT. Residues: CATSPRTGSNQPQHF.

This clone was observed a handful of times. CDR3 sequence (DNA): TGTGCCAGTACTGTACGTTCCCCAGCAGGGGGTTATGGCTACACCTTC. It yields the protein CASTVRSPAGGYGYTF. The rearrangement uses TRBV19 and TRBJ1-2; 7 bases fit TRBD1. The CDR3 extends over 16 amino acids. V lost 7 bases, J lost 5 bases, and 16 bases stayed unmatched. CDR1 is LNHDA, CDR2 SQIVND, per germline (reference sequence).

The chain is built from TRBV6-1 and TRBJ1-1; no clear D. CDR3 length equals 13 residues. V was shortened by 8 bases and J by 1 base, with 11 bases between the two germline ends. Germline CDR1 and CDR2: MNHNS and SASEGT. The CDR3 DNA is TGTGCCAGCTTACGGGTATGGAACACTGAAGCTTTCTTT. It codes for CASLRVWNTEAFF.

The V call is TRBV6-2 or TRBV6-3, the J call TRBJ2-7; 13 bases fit TRBD2. Germline CDR1 and CDR2: MNHEY and SVGEGT. Losses at the gene ends were 5 bases for V and 1 base for J; bases not matched to a gene: 5. CDR3 size: 16 residues. CDR3 region: CASSPGTSGTSYEQYF. The CDR3 nucleotides read TGTGCCAGCAGTCCAGGGACTAGCGGGACTTCCTACGAGCAGTACTTC.

V usage is TRBV6-6 and J usage is TRBJ2-7; D perhaps matches TRBD1 (5 bases). CDR1 and CDR2 from the germline V gene are MNHNY and SVGAGI (reference sequence). The CDR3 contains 13 residues. Trimming left V 5 bases short and J 1 base short, with 9 bases between. In DNA form, the CDR3 reads TGTGCCAGCAGTCGCCAGGGTTCCTACGAGCAGTACTTC. Translating it yields CASSRQGSYEQYF.

The CDR3 loop is CAWGTGEGYTF. CDR3 in DNA: TGTGCCTGGGGGACAGGGGAAGGCTACACCTTC. The genes are TRBV30 and TRBJ1-2; 10 bases align to TRBD1. Per germline, CDR1 GTSNPN and CDR2 SVGIG (reference sequence). V dropped 5 bases and J dropped 8; count of bases not matched to a gene: 2. The CDR3 spans 11 residues.

The rearrangement uses TRBV28 and TRBJ2-6, with 8 bases lining up with TRBD2. Germline V lookup: CDR1 MDHEN, CDR2 SYDVKM. Trimming cost V 9 bases and J 0 bases; bases outside gene matches: 7. The CDR3 runs to 16 residues. The CDR3 protein is CASVRSGSSGANVLTF. The DNA for the CDR3 is TGTGCCAGTGTTCGAAGCGGGAGCTCTGGGGCCAACGTCCTGACTTTC.

The gene calls are TRBV24-1 and TRBJ2-7; 8 positions agree with TRBD2. The CDR3 has 14 amino acids. Losses at the gene ends were 4 bases for V and 1 base for J; bases not matched to a gene: 2. In germline, CDR1 is KGHDR, CDR2 SFDVKD. DNA for the CDR3: TGTGCCACCAGTGACCCTAGCGGGTCCTACGAGCAGTACTTC. Translated: CATSDPSGSYEQYF.